This T cell receptor beta chain was captured by sequencing in a study of blood T cell repertoires in COVID-19 (dated by TCRdb to about 2020). With respect to the entire study: Collaborator samples came from the United States, Italy and Spain and covered acute and convalescent phases of COVID-19. Samples came from the ongoing ImmuneRACE study (first 160 participants) plus 1,254 subjects from 6 global collaborators. Subjects who had been exposed to COVID-19, were actively infected with it, or had recovered from it provided the deeply sampled blood TCRbeta repertoires that made up the dataset. The prospective study material was composed of cDNA or gDNA derived from T cells, B-cell-depleted T cells, or PBMCs. A freely available public database, intended as a resource for researchers studying the immune response to SARS-CoV-2, is where the repertoires were released. The sample metadata nearly always contained a de-identified subject ID, COVID-19 status, age in years and sex. Where HLA class I and class II types were available, the types were taken from metadata supplied by the sample provider, not from assay-based typing.

What the study reported, not specific to this receptor: The quantity of clinical and demographic metadata differed by source and by participant and was supplied without curation.

Details on this clone: No antigen is known for it. There are no base qualities to consult, and no much larger clone falls within one base.

Inclusive of the bounding cysteine and phenylalanine, the CDR3 is 13 residues long. The entry retains the CDR3 DNA only, 39 bases that are in frame from base 1. The V end loses 6 bases and the J end loses 4 bases, and a stretch of 12 bases separates them. Looking up the germline V gene yields CDR1 MDHEN and CDR2 SYDVKM. TCRbeta CDR3 regions were amplified from genomic DNA using the immunoSEQ Assay, a bias-controlled multiplex PCR. Concerning the study's data processing: Nucleated cell counts per sample were estimated from amplification of reference gene primers within the assay. To quantify the absolute abundance of each unique TCRbeta CDR3 rearrangement, sequence reads were collapsed and filtered. For each sample, productive Simpson clonality was calculated as the square root of Simpson's diversity index across productive rearrangements. TCRdb stores this immuneACCESS table with in-frame sequences only. Part of the clones is absent; in the studies checked, under half of the shortfall reflects unresolved V genes, and no reason is known for the rest. The V and J calls and the clone size are those of that table, but D and trimming were determined from the DNA. The sample profile shows 55,000 to 75,000 clones; approximately 78% of them were found once. Of the sample, around a tenth is held by the ten largest clones.

Whole blood was collected in K2EDTA tubes by collaborating institutions according to the institutions' own protocols. For TCRbeta analysis, collaborator samples were shipped as frozen whole blood, as isolated PBMCs, or as DNA extracted from either sample type. The chain is assembled from TRBV28 and TRBJ1-1, with TRBD1 as a weak D call on 5 bases. Sequencing was carried out using peripheral blood. This TCR derives from a human donor in a cohort sampled during active COVID-19. The DNA sequence is TGTGCCAGCAGCCGCCGAAGGGGCACTGAAGCTTTCTTT. Translated, this is CASSRRRGTEAFF.